Listed below are T cell receptor beta chains from one sample, sequenced in a study of blood T cell repertoires in COVID-19. The assay was immunoSEQ multiplex PCR, and TCRdb's table has in-frame clones only and misses some. The sample carries 100,000 to 150,000 clones, over 75% recorded once. Sequencing used peripheral blood. The receptors stem from a man in his fifties or sixties with acute or convalescent COVID-19. Each CDR3 is given without its conserved first and last residue.

>TRBJ1-5|TRBV6-6
ASSSQAGLNQPQH
>TRBJ2-3|TRBV4-1
ASSQVGTGTDTQY
>TRBJ2-6|TRBV28
ASSFAGQGAHRANVLT
>TRBJ2-2|TRBV19
ASSFRTGGTTGELF
>TRBJ1-5|TRBV4-1
ASRRGAGQPQH
>TRBJ2-1|TRBV5-6
ASSSGTGLNEQF
>TRBJ2-1|TRBV7-3
ASSPRDWDREQF
>TRBJ1-5|TRBV19
ASSMQGWGNQPQH
>TRBJ2-7|TRBV14
ASSQRRDSRSSYEQY
>TRBJ1-5|TRBV27
ASSSSGYNQPQH
>TRBJ1-1|TRBV19
ASSIPGLLNTEAF
>TRBJ1-5|TRBV5-8
ASSLNRGSNQPQH
>TRBJ2-3|TRBV4-1
ASSRTSGGADTQY
>TRBJ2-5|TRBV6-4
ASSEQGGQETQY
>TRBJ2-7|TRBV28
ASSLEGLSLYEQY
>TRBJ2-7|TRBV30
AWSVQRGGSYEQY
>TRBJ1-4|TRBV7-6
ASSHTNEKLF
>TRBJ1-6|TRBV30
AWGGTANSPLH
>TRBJ2-3|TRBV25-1
ASSERLGTDTQY
>TRBJ2-5|TRBV25-1
ASSELGQGGETQY
>TRBJ2-4|TRBV7-9
ASSLRDRENIQY
>TRBJ2-5|TRBV7-9
ASSLAADQETQY
>TRBJ1-1|TRBV5-8
ASSLWQGAGNTEAF
>TRBJ2-2|TRBV7-8
APGQENTGELF
>TRBJ2-4|TRBV6-2/TRBV6-3
ASSYKGLTSGRNIQY
>TRBJ2-1|TRBV3-1/TRBV3-2
ASSQENGGHNEQF
>TRBJ2-3|TRBV27
ASSLTSGSTDTQY
>TRBJ2-7|TRBV15
ATSRADLGEQY
>TRBJ2-2|TRBV27
ASSTIAGVRTGELF
>TRBJ2-7|TRBV30
AWSISLTYEQY
>TRBJ2-7|TRBV19
ASSYRWSYEQY
>TRBJ1-6|TRBV5-8
ASSVQGAALH
>TRBJ2-5|TRBV7-9
ASSHPLLAGDETQY
>TRBJ1-4|TRBV30
AWSVRMGQGAGANEKLF
>TRBJ1-2|TRBV29-1
SVQGGDYGYT
>TRBJ2-2|TRBV7-9
ASQDRDTANTGELF
>TRBJ2-7|TRBV27
ASSLIDRGSEQY
>TRBJ1-4|TRBV6-5
ASRQTGGEEKLF
>TRBJ1-5|TRBV7-8
ASSLVWDTYSNQPQH
>TRBJ1-3|TRBV27
ASSETGTIGNTIY
>TRBJ1-2|TRBV27
ASSPGVDYGYT
>TRBJ1-4|TRBV11-1
ASSSGQGATNEKLF
>TRBJ2-7|TRBV4-1
ASSQGTGDEQY
>TRBJ2-2|TRBV6-4
ASSDKQGARELF
>TRBJ2-1|TRBV7-9
ASSLALGEDEQF
>TRBJ2-2|TRBV15
ATSRRRESLDTGELF
>TRBJ1-4|TRBV4-1
ASSQDRQGVSEKLF
>TRBJ2-2|TRBV7-3
ASSLNPTGANTGELF
>TRBJ1-6|TRBV10-1
ASSERGNSPLH
>TRBJ1-2|TRBV7-9
ASSADRGRVGYT
>TRBJ2-2|TRBV7-8
ASSLAMAGDTGELF
>TRBJ1-1|TRBV6-5
ASYTGYDTEAF
>TRBJ1-5|TRBV6-1
ASSEGLNSNQPQH
>TRBJ2-5|TRBV5-6
ASSPAGVHETQY
>TRBJ1-1|TRBV7-8
ASSLSQGATEAF
>TRBJ1-1|TRBV6-5
ASSPDRENTEAF
>TRBJ1-5|TRBV12-3/TRBV12-4
ASSNYGNQPQH
>TRBJ2-7|TRBV28
ASRFRDMAYEQY
>TRBJ1-5|TRBV18
ASSPGQGRQPQH
>TRBJ1-5|TRBV6-1
ASSGHGTGVNQPQH